The entry below gives a single T cell receptor beta chain sequence along with its context. No antigen is known for it. No much larger clone exists at a distance of one base, and base qualities are not known. The sample originates from a study of CD4 T cells in relation to SARS-CoV-2 and coronaviruses (TCRdb year 2021). Notes on the research overall: The full convalescent cohort of some 11 patients had a median age of around 36 years, ranging from about 20 to 80 years. Among the approximately 12 convalescent patients, 8 males and 4 females were included, and two of the subjects were Hispanic. HLA restriction was mapped for shared crossreactive spike epitopes using patient-derived lymphoblastoid cell lines. Memory CD4+ T cell crossreactivity between SARS-CoV-2 and common cold coronavirus spike proteins was assessed at the TCR clonotype level in the study. The Adaptive Biotechnologies TCR-sequencing kit was used to sequence samples from three pre-COVID donors and the naive versus memory experiments, while other data came from Illumina-based sequencing. For other donors in the study, expansion assays were sequenced with a different, Illumina-based TCR-beta assay.

DNA from uncultured naive and memory CD4+ T cells underwent immunoSEQ TCR-beta sequencing at deep resolution. In the authors' own workflow: During preprocessing, nonproductive sequences were discarded, as were any CDR3s that did not begin with C, did not end with F or W, or were shorter than 7 amino acids. Cultured and uncultured naive and memory CD4+ repertoires were searched for previously identified spike- and CEF-reactive CDR3s. CDR3 homology was measured as pairwise Levenshtein distance, computed with the stringdist R package after trimming three terminal residues from each end. What TCRdb holds here is the immuneACCESS table cut down to in-frame rearrangements. Part of the clones is not present; checked against another copy, under half of the missing clones reflect an unresolved V gene, and the others are unexplained. V and J calls and clone size are as listed in that table; D and trimming were resolved from the DNA. The table for this sample lists about 37,000 clones; over 75% of them were counted only once. The top ten constitute about 3% of the sample.

According to the germline V gene, CDR1 reads SNHLY and CDR2 reads FYNNEI. The CDR3 goes from the cysteine to the phenylalanine over 14 residues. This entry keeps only the CDR3 DNA: 42 bases, framed from base 1. Trimming removed 5 bases from V and 2 bases from J; the gene matches leave 2 bases unexplained. Study-wide conclusions, independent of this receptor: The study was limited by small numbers of patients and tested TCRs. Naive versus memory sequencing indicated the assay detects memory recall responses rather than primary responses primed during culture. Crossreactivity analysis centred on spike protein, so crossreactivity against other viral proteins was not assessed. Significantly weaker SARS-CoV-2-driven expansion was shown by crossreactive clones than by monoreactive clones, consistent with antigenic imprinting. Because no donor provided both pre-pandemic and post-infection samples, tracing the source of pre-existing responses was limited. In around two thirds of donors, memory CD4+ clonotypes turned up that crossrecognized SARS-CoV-2 and at least one common cold coronavirus spike.

To separate naive from memory CD4+ T cells, cryopreserved PBMCs first underwent CD4 enrichment and then EasySep naive CD4+ T cell enrichment. PBMCs were isolated from leukapheresis product or whole blood by Ficoll-Paque PLUS gradient centrifugation. PBMCs were either cryopreserved at -140°C or used fresh in the expansion assay. The QIAamp Micro DNA Kit was used to extract genomic DNA from the CD4+ T cells. The chain links TRBV2 with TRBJ1-1; 10 junctional bases match TRBD1. The source material was memory CD4+ T cells from PBMCs. This sample's cell subset or site label indicates: memory (non-naive) CD4+ T cells. The receptor's source is an adult with COVID-19. The DNA reads as follows: TGTGCCAGCAGTAGACAGGGGGCTAACACTGAAGCTTTCTTT. Translated, it gives CASSRQGANTEAFF.